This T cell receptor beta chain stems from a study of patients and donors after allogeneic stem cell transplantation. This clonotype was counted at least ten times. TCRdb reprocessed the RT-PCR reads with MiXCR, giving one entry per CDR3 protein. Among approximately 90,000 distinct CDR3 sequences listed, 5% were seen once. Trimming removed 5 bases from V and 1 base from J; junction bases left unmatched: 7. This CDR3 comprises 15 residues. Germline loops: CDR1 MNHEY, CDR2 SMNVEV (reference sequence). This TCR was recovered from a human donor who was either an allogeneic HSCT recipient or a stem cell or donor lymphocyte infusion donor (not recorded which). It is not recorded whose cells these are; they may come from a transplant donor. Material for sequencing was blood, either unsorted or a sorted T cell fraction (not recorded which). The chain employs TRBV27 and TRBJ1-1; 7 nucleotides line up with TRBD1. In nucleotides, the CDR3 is TGTGCCAGCAGTACTAGACAGGGCGCGAACACTGAAGCTTTCTTT. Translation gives CASSTRQGANTEAFF.